Each of the 24 T cell receptor beta chains below was sequenced from the same sample in a study of T cells in Graves' hyperthyroidism and ophthalmopathy. Amplification targeted TCR beta CDR3 regions from RNA transcripts. HTBI primers were used for first-round RT-PCR of the TCR CDR3. TCRdb re-derived calls from the multiplex PCR reads in MiXCR, one entry per CDR3 protein. The profile shows roughly 500,000 distinct CDR3 sequences, 46% of them singletons. Source material: peripheral blood or thyroid tissue (not recorded which). The receptors derive from an adult woman with Graves' disease, either hyperthyroidism or ophthalmopathy (not recorded which).

The chain couples TRBV20-1 to TRBJ1-6; D is perhaps TRBD1 (5 bases). The ends were cut back, 3 bases at V and 0 bases at J, with 9 bases in the middle. Germline CDR1 DFQATT, CDR2 SNEGSKA (reference sequence). The CDR3 sequence is 15 residues long. Here the CDR3 DNA reads TGCAGTGCTAGGCACAGGAGCTCCTATAATTCACCCCTCCACTTT. Translation: CSARHRSSYNSPLHF.

In regard to this clonotype: A much larger clone is a single base away; this may be a read error. The V gene is TRBV6-5, the J gene TRBJ1-5; tentative D call: TRBD1 (6 bases). The CDR3 is made up of 15 amino acids. Looked up from germline, CDR1 is MNHEY and CDR2 is SVGAGI. CDR3 sequence: CVSSNTGTNNQPQHF. The CDR3 coding sequence is TGTGTCAGCAGTAACACCGGGACAAATAATCAGCCCCAGCATTTT.

This clonotype showed up many times. This sequence joins TRBV7-3 and TRBJ2-7; 7 positions agree with TRBD2. Germline CDR1 SGHTA, CDR2 FQGTGA. The V segment lost 4 bases and the J segment 6 bases; nucleotides outside the gene matches: 18. This CDR3 is 17 amino acids long. The CDR3, as DNA: TGTGCCAGCAGCTCAGCGTCTATGACTAGCAGGACCAGCGAGCAGTACTTC. Its protein product is CASSSASMTSRTSEQYF. Drawing the rest from reference TRBV7-3 and TRBJ2-7, the complete variable domain is GAGVSQTPSNKVTEKGKYVELRCDPISGHTALYWYRQSLGQGPEFLIYFQGTGAADDSGLPNDRFFAVRPEGSVSTLKIQRTERGDSAVYLCASSSASMTSRTSEQYFGPGTRLTVT.

CDR3 nucleotides: TGCAGCGTTGCGTCACAGGGGGTGGGGGGCTACACCTTC. Translation: CSVASQGVGGYTF. The V call is TRBV29-1, the J call TRBJ1-2; 8 nucleotides line up with TRBD1. Germline CDR1 and CDR2: SQVTM and ANQGSEA. The V gene end was trimmed by 4 bases and the J gene end by 8 bases; junction bases not matched to a gene: 9. The CDR3 is 13 amino acids.

The V gene is TRBV27, the J gene TRBJ2-5; 8 bases match TRBD2. CDR3 length: 14 amino acids. The V and J ends lost 6 bases and 5 bases, in that order; junction bases with no gene match: 8. Germline assignment: CDR1 MNHEY and CDR2 SMNVEV (reference sequence). The CDR3 DNA reads as TGTGCCAGCAGCGTGCGGGGGGCGCGGGAGACCCAGTACTTC. Protein: CASSVRGARETQYF.

This clonotype has more than one count but fewer than ten. The rearrangement joins TRBV2 to TRBJ2-7; D assignment may be TRBD1 or TRBD2 (5 bases each). The J call may be incorrect, as the DNA end agrees better with TRBJ2-1. The CDR3 runs to 14 residues. Germline V gives CDR1 SNHLY, CDR2 FYNNEI. This chain's CDR3 is CASRFGTRDNEQFF. For the CDR3, the DNA is TGTGCAAGCCGGTTCGGGACCCGTGACAATGAGCAGTTCTTC.

In this sample, this clonotype turned up many times. The chain employs TRBV5-1 and TRBJ2-3; TRBD1 matches at 12 bases. Germline CDR1 is SGHRS and CDR2 is YFSETQ. Losses at the gene ends were 5 bases for V and 1 base for J; bases not matched to a gene: 2. The CDR3 has 15 residues. CDR3 sequence: CASRGQGAGTDTQYF. The CDR3 nucleotides read TGCGCCAGCAGGGGACAGGGGGCTGGCACAGATACGCAGTATTTT.

This clonotype was observed a few times. A single base separates this from a much larger clone, so it may be a read error. The gene calls are TRBV7-9 and TRBJ1-2; the match to TRBD1 covers 11 bases. The CDR3 covers 14 residues. The germline CDR1 and CDR2 sequences are SEHNR and FQNEAQ (reference sequence). This CDR3 reads CAGSYGQGAEGYTF. The DNA of the CDR3 is TGTGCCGGCAGCTACGGACAGGGGGCCGAGGGCTACACCTTC.

The CDR3: CASSQDWGTENEQYF. CDR3 nucleotides: TGTGCCAGCAGCCAAGATTGGGGGACAGAAAACGAGCAGTACTTC. This sequence joins TRBV11-2 and TRBJ2-7; 7 bases are shared with TRBD1. Germline lookup yields CDR1 SGHAT and CDR2 FQNNGV. The CDR3 sequence is 15 residues long. J was trimmed by 5 bases and V by 5 bases; bases with no gene match: 12.

This clonotype was seen repeatedly, ten times or more. This chain connects TRBV5-1 to TRBJ2-5; 7 nucleotides match TRBD2. J gave up 5 bases and V 2 bases, and 6 bases lay outside the gene matches. In germline, CDR1 is SGHRS, CDR2 YFSETQ. The CDR3 is made up of 14 amino acids. The CDR3 DNA sequence: TGCGCCAGCAGCTTTACAGCGGGATCTGAGACCCAGTACTTC. It encodes CASSFTAGSETQYF.

This clonotype has at least ten counts. This chain joins TRBV6-6 and TRBJ1-2; D possibly corresponds to TRBD1 (5 bases). Germline V gene sequence: CDR1 MNHNY, CDR2 SVGAGI (reference sequence). Trimming took 7 bases from V and 4 from J, leaving 16 bases between them. The CDR3 totals 14 residues. CDR3 in amino acids: CASTTDSKSYGYTF. DNA of the CDR3: TGTGCCAGCACTACTGACAGCAAGAGCTATGGCTACACCTTC.

J is TRBJ2-5 and V is TRBV10-3; 7 bases are shared with TRBD2. CDR1 ENHRY and CDR2 SYGVKD come from the germline V gene. J was trimmed by 5 bases and V by 4 bases; bases with no gene match: 10. This CDR3 has 15 amino acids. The CDR3 reads CAISAGREMMETQYF. The CDR3 nucleotides are TGTGCCATCAGTGCGGGGCGGGAGATGATGGAGACCCAGTACTTC.

This clonotype showed up many times. The rearrangement links TRBV2 to TRBJ2-5; 9 nucleotides agree with TRBD1. The CDR3 sequence is 15 residues long. CDR1 is SNHLY, CDR2 FYNNEI, per germline. Losses at the gene ends were 6 bases for V and 4 bases for J; bases not matched to a gene: 9. CDR3 region: CASRRDRVDGETQYF. CDR3 bases: TGTGCCAGCAGGAGGGACAGGGTGGATGGAGAGACCCAGTACTTC.

This rearrangement joins TRBV7-9 to TRBJ1-1, with no clear D. Germline values: CDR1 SEHNR, CDR2 FQNEAQ (reference sequence). The V gene lost 2 bases and the J gene lost 8 bases, with 21 bases spanning the gap. The CDR3 contains 16 residues. CDR3 sequence (DNA): TGTGCCAGCAGCTTATGGTCCAGCGGAGCCAGGCGGGAAGCTTTCTTT. Residues: CASSLWSSGARREAFF.

The chain employs TRBV7-2 and TRBJ1-2, with 7 bases matching TRBD1. CDR1 SGHTA and CDR2 FQGNSA come from the germline V gene. This CDR3 comprises 14 residues. The ends lost 5 bases at V and 4 bases at J; junction bases unmatched: 7. Here the CDR3 reads CASSVQPGGYGYTF. For the CDR3, the DNA is TGTGCCAGCAGCGTGCAACCAGGGGGCTATGGCTACACCTTC.

This chain uses TRBV6-1 with TRBJ2-7; 8 nucleotides line up with TRBD2. CDR1 is MNHNS, CDR2 SASEGT, per germline. V lost 7 bases to trimming and J lost 4 bases; unmatched junction nucleotides: 12. There are 15 residues in the CDR3. This chain's CDR3 is CASTRGAGDGYEQYF. The CDR3 DNA follows: TGTGCCAGCACCCGGGGAGCGGGAGATGGATACGAGCAGTACTTC.

The chain combines TRBV9 with TRBJ1-4, with D perhaps matching TRBD1 (6 bases). Deletions cut 4 bases from V and 6 bases from J, with 13 bases between. Germline V gives CDR1 SGDLS, CDR2 YYNGEE. CDR3 length: 14 amino acids. The CDR3 sequence is CASSRRTAHEKLFF. The CDR3, as DNA: TGTGCCAGCAGCCGGAGGACAGCGCATGAAAAACTGTTTTTT.

The CDR3 nucleotides are TGTGCCAGCAGCTTCTCGACAGGGGGCGAGGAAGCTTTCTTT. Its translation is CASSFSTGGEEAFF. The V gene is TRBV13, the J gene TRBJ1-1; 10 bases are a match to TRBD1. This CDR3 is 14 amino acids long. Germline V gives CDR1 PRHDT, CDR2 FYEKMQ (reference sequence). V was clipped by 3 bases and J by 8 bases; unmatched bases: 6.

J is TRBJ2-7 and V is TRBV2, with a weak D call TRBD1 (6 bases). V was pared by 8 bases and J by 5 bases, with 13 bases between. The CDR3 loop spans 12 amino acids. Germline CDR1 is SNHLY and CDR2 is FYNNEI. CDR3 in amino acids: CASCRGPHEQYF. The CDR3 DNA is TGTGCCAGCTGCAGGGGACCCCACGAGCAGTACTTC.

This clonotype has just a few counts. The CDR3 region has the DNA TGTGCCAGCAGGACCCGGGGCATTTACAATGAGCAGTTCTTC. Translated, it gives CASRTRGIYNEQFF. This chain connects TRBV2 to TRBJ2-1; D may correspond to TRBD1 or TRBD2 (5 bases each). This CDR3 is built from 14 residues. From germline, CDR1 is SNHLY and CDR2 FYNNEI. V gave up 6 bases and J gave up 4 bases, with 13 bases separating them.

This clonotype was observed many times. The junction and the germline gene differ at one end; a read error may be behind it. The rearrangement links TRBV7-3 to TRBJ2-7; 8 nucleotides align to TRBD1. This CDR3 region has 12 residues. CDR1 and CDR2 (germline): SGHTA, FQGTGA. The CDR3 bases are TGCGCCAGCAGCCGAACAGGGGGCGAGCAGTACTTC. Translated, it gives CASSRTGGEQYF.

This clonotype has more than one count but fewer than ten. CDR3 loop: CSATGLVEETQYF. CDR3 in DNA: TGCAGTGCAACGGGACTAGTGGAAGAGACCCAGTACTTC. The chain links TRBV20-1 to TRBJ2-5, with 8 bases that match TRBD2. Trimming cost V 6 bases and J 3 bases; bases outside gene matches: 6. The CDR3 is made up of 13 amino acids. CDR1 and CDR2 (germline): DFQATT, SNEGSKA (reference sequence).

This clonotype was counted many times. J is TRBJ2-7 and V is TRBV7-2, with D unclear. The CDR3 is made up of 15 amino acids. Germline V gene data show CDR1 as SGHTA and CDR2 as FQGNSA. Trimming cost V 0 bases and J 4 bases, with 13 bases left between them. This chain's CDR3 is CASSLAVGNSYEQYF. Written as DNA, the CDR3 is TGTGCCAGCAGCTTAGCGGTGGGGAATTCTTACGAGCAGTACTTC. The complete variable domain, with remaining parts taken from reference TRBV7-2 and TRBJ2-7, reads GAGVSQSPSNKVTEKGKDVELRCDPISGHTALYWYRQSLGQGLEFLIYFQGNSAPDKSGLPSDRFSAERTGGSVSTLTIQRTQQEDSAVYLCASSLAVGNSYEQYFGPGTRLTVT.

The chain is built from TRBV10-3 and TRBJ2-1; D perhaps matches TRBD2 (6 bases). The V gene lost 1 base and the J gene lost 3 bases, with 10 bases spanning the gap. From germline, CDR1 is ENHRY and CDR2 SYGVKD. The CDR3 runs to 15 residues. CDR3 sequence: CAISEWQGGYNEQFF. The CDR3 bases are TGTGCCATCAGTGAGTGGCAGGGAGGCTACAATGAGCAGTTCTTC.